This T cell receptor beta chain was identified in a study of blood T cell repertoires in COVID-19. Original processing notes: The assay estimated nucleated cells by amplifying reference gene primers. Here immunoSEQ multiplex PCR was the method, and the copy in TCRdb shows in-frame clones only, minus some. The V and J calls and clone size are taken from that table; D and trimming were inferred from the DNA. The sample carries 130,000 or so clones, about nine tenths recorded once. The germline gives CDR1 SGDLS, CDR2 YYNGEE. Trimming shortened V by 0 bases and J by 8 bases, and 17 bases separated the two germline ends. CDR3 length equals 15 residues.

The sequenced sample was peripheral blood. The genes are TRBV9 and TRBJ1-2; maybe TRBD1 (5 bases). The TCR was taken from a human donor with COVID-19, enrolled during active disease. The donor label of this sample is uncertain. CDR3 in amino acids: CASSVDIRAEGGYTF. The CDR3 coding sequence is TGTGCCAGCAGCGTAGATATCAGGGCGGAGGGGGGCTACACCTTC.